This TCR beta chain emerged from a study of cytomegalovirus exposure and HLA in healthy donors. Looking at the study overall: Membership in the Caucasian-associated ancestry cluster was found for 81% of 398 genotyped donors. Study-wide results and caveats: As a later analysis showed, a missense DCLRE1C variant was linked to trimming of TCR beta V- and J-genes. The authors enumerated around 150 TCR beta chains as linked to cytomegalovirus.

The CDR3 runs 15 residues. Germline CDR1 is SGHRS and CDR2 is YFSETQ. Trimming removed 3 bases from V and 6 bases from J; junction bases left unmatched: 6. With 60 Vbeta and 13 Jbeta primers, the PCR was carried out. The protocol was immunoSEQ multiplex PCR, while the TCRdb copy is restricted to in-frame clones and leaves out a portion. The sample holds 95,000 to 150,000 clones, approximately 83% seen once. In regard to this clone: Antigen: not known.

Source material: PBMCs. The TCR sequence derives from a woman aged 40 to 55 in good health and CMV-seropositive. This sequence joins TRBV5-1 and TRBJ2-1; TRBD2 matches 10 bases. In DNA form, the CDR3 reads TGCGCCAGCAGCTCGGGCGGACTAGCGGTCAATGAGCAGTTCTTC. It encodes CASSSGGLAVNEQFF.